The clone carrying this T cell receptor beta chain was observed a handful of times. The target antigen is unknown. 13 Jbeta primers and 60 Vbeta primers were used for the PCR. Assay: immunoSEQ multiplex PCR; the TCRdb copy retains only in-frame clones and omits some. The data show 110,000 to 150,000 clones, more than 65% seen once. The entry originates in a study of cytomegalovirus exposure and HLA in healthy donors. The CDR3 runs to 14 residues. Trimming left V 3 bases short and J 7 bases short, with 16 bases between. From germline, CDR1 is SNHLY and CDR2 FYNNEI. Study-level points and caveats: With further analysis later on, most CMV-associated TCR beta chains appeared HLA-restricted. Association of a missense DCLRE1C variant with TCR beta V- and J-gene trimming was reported in a later analysis. In vitro testing confirmed a few CMV-associated chains as specific for CMV antigens. The study put 150 or so TCR beta chains on its list as cytomegalovirus-associated.

This TCR was sampled from a woman aged 25 to 39 in good health and CMV-seronegative. The sequenced sample consisted of PBMCs. The chain recombines TRBV2 with TRBJ2-7; perhaps TRBD2 as D (5 bases). The CDR3 DNA reads TGTGCCAGCAGTGATATGCAACCCACGGGGGAGCAGTACTTC. Its translation is CASSDMQPTGEQYF.